Listed below are T cell receptor beta chains from one sample, sequenced in a study of T cell changes during pregnancy in multiple sclerosis. Profiling relied on immunoSEQ multiplex PCR, and the TCRdb table lists in-frame clones only, not all of them. The sample consists of about 64,000 clones, roughly 96% of them appearing once. The sequencing here drew on CD8+ T cells from peripheral blood mononuclear cells, taken after pregnancy. The receptors were sampled from a female donor with multiple sclerosis, enrolled in a pregnancy study. Both conserved end residues are part of each CDR3. The D gene is left open where the match is weak.

-	TRBV7-2	TRBJ2-3	15	CASNKGAQAPDTQYF	TGTGCCAGCAATAAAGGGGCACAGGCACCAGATACGCAGTATTTT
-	TRBV6-6	TRBJ2-1	16	CASSYSAGLSNNGQFF	TGTGCCAGCAGTTACTCGGCGGGACTGTCGAATAACGGGCAGTTCTTC
TRBD1	TRBV19	TRBJ2-7	14	CASSISQGADEQYF	TGTGCCAGTAGTATATCACAGGGGGCAGACGAGCAGTACTTC
-	TRBV5-1	TRBJ2-7	17	CASSLREQNSVPYEQYF	TGCGCCAGCAGCTTGCGGGAACAAAATAGTGTCCCCTACGAGCAGTACTTC
-	TRBV5-1	TRBJ1-1	16	CASSLGVSGMNTEAFF	TGCGCCAGCAGCTTGGGGGTGTCGGGGATGAACACTGAAGCTTTCTTT
-	TRBV13	TRBJ1-5	15	CASSLGQGLNQPQHF	TGTGCCAGCAGCCTAGGGCAGGGCCTCAATCAGCCCCAGCATTTT
TRBD2	TRBV6-6	TRBJ2-7	15	CASSYGIAGGYEQYF	TGTGCCAGCAGTTACGGGATAGCGGGAGGGTACGAGCAGTACTTC
-	TRBV5-1	TRBJ1-1	15	CASSPRVSGDTEAFF	TGCGCCAGCAGCCCCCGGGTGAGCGGGGACACTGAAGCTTTCTTT
TRBD2	TRBV9	TRBJ2-1	17	CASSVEASGSAGDEQFF	TGTGCCAGCAGCGTAGAGGCTAGCGGGAGTGCCGGGGATGAGCAGTTCTTC
-	TRBV19	TRBJ2-1	13	CASTGGAYNEQFF	TGTGCCAGTACGGGGGGCGCTTACAATGAGCAGTTCTTC